The next 2 T cell receptor beta chains were all read from a single sample in a study of T cells after somatic rescue of genetic block. The method was immunoSEQ multiplex PCR; TCRdb's version includes in-frame clones alone and lacks a portion of them. The sample lists 70,000 or so clones; approximately 90% were seen once. The sample comprised peripheral blood mononuclear cells (PBMCs). All receptors derive from a man between 35 and 55 years old.

In this sample, this clone turned up once. This chain links TRBV7-2 with TRBJ1-4; maybe TRBD1 (5 bases). CDR1 is SGHTA, CDR2 FQGNSA, per germline. This CDR3 has 16 residues. V was pared by 1 base and J by 1 base, with 10 bases between. The CDR3 loop reads CASSLGGDGTNEKLFF. The DNA of the CDR3 is TGTGCCAGCAGCTTAGGCGGGGACGGAACTAATGAAAAACTGTTTTTT.

V gene TRBV27 combines with J gene TRBJ2-3; the match to TRBD2 covers 11 bases. Germline V gene lookup returns CDR1 MNHEY and CDR2 SMNVEV (reference sequence). There are 15 residues in the CDR3. V shed 7 bases and J 1 base; nucleotides not matched to a gene: 4. As DNA, the CDR3 is TGTGCCAGCATCATGACTAGCGGGGGCACAGATACGCAGTATTTT. It encodes CASIMTSGGTDTQYF.